The 19 T cell receptor beta chains given below trace back to one sample, sequenced in a study of OX40 agonist ivuxolimab in advanced cancers. Clones were sequenced by immunoSEQ multiplex PCR, and TCRdb holds only the in-frame ones, with some missing. The top ten clones hold roughly 1.9% of a sample with 62,000 or so clones, approximately 86% of them seen once. The sequencing used CD4+ or CD8+ T cells sorted from blood, collected in a trial of the OX40 agonist ivuxolimab. These receptors all stem from an adult with an advanced solid tumor such as melanoma, head and neck, liver or kidney cancer.

The chain recombines TRBV7-9 with TRBJ2-1, with TRBD2 matching over 10 bases. The CDR3 consists of 16 residues. Germline-derived CDR1 and CDR2 are SEHNR and FQNEAQ (reference sequence). Trimming took 5 bases from V and 9 from J; bases not matched to a gene: 13. In DNA, the CDR3 is TGTGCCAGCAGCAATAGGGTGGTAGCGGGAGGTGGTGAGCAGTTCTTC. Protein product: CASSNRVVAGGGEQFF.

This rearrangement joins TRBV19 to TRBJ1-3; TRBD1 matches at 7 bases. CDR1 is LNHDA, CDR2 SQIVND, per germline (reference sequence). The V gene end was trimmed by 3 bases and the J gene end by 4 bases; junction bases not matched to a gene: 9. The CDR3 loop spans 16 amino acids. Here the CDR3 DNA reads TGTGCCAGTAGTATTCTCACAGGGGCGACGGGAAACACCATATATTTT. Encoded protein: CASSILTGATGNTIYF.

This chain uses TRBV6-6 with TRBJ2-7; 11 bases are a match to TRBD2. V was clipped by 6 bases and J by 7 bases; unmatched bases: 14. The CDR3 covers 16 residues. Germline values: CDR1 MNHNY, CDR2 SVGAGI (reference sequence). The CDR3 nucleotides read TGTGCCAGCAGGCCGTTAGCGGGAGGGCCCAGGATGGAGCAGTACTTC. Translation gives CASRPLAGGPRMEQYF.

V is TRBV5-5 and J is TRBJ2-1; D possibly corresponds to TRBD2 (6 bases). CDR3 length: 14 residues. The V and J ends lost 4 bases and 6 bases respectively, with 14 bases between them. Germline V gene sequence: CDR1 SGHKS, CDR2 YYEKEE (reference sequence). The CDR3 region is CASSLVLGGNEQFF. The CDR3 region has the DNA TGTGCCAGCAGCCTAGTACTCGGGGGCAATGAGCAGTTCTTC.

The chain carries TRBV19 and TRBJ2-1; D not resolved. The V gene lost 1 base and the J gene lost 8 bases, with 12 bases spanning the gap. This CDR3 has 14 amino acids. Germline V lookup: CDR1 LNHDA, CDR2 SQIVND (reference sequence). The CDR3 spells CASSIGEGKDEQFF. CDR3 DNA: TGTGCCAGTAGTATAGGTGAAGGGAAAGATGAGCAGTTCTTC.

This clone was detected only a few times. The V gene is TRBV7-2, the J gene TRBJ1-3; no firm D call. CDR1 is SGHTA and CDR2 is FQGNSA in the germline V gene. V was cut by 0 bases and J by 0 bases, with 9 bases left in between. The CDR3 contains 16 residues. Written as DNA, the CDR3 is TGTGCCAGCAGCTTAGCGTTGAGTAGCTCTGGAAACACCATATATTTT. This sequence encodes CASSLALSSSGNTIYF.

The V and J genes are TRBV28 and TRBJ1-4; no reliable D call. The CDR3 has 16 amino acids. Trimming took off 2 bases at V and 6 bases at J, with 16 bases between the two ends. Germline assignment: CDR1 MDHEN and CDR2 SYDVKM. The CDR3 here is CASSLSGGSVDEKLFF. DNA for the CDR3: TGTGCCAGCAGTTTAAGTGGCGGGAGTGTCGATGAAAAACTGTTTTTT. The full variable domain, in which reference TRBV28 and TRBJ1-4 provide the parts outside the CDR3, is DVKVTQSSRYLVKRTGEKVFLECVQDMDHENMFWYRQDPGLGLRLIYFSYDVKMKEKGDIPEGYSVSREKKERFSLILESASTNQTSMYLCASSLSGGSVDEKLFFGSGTQLSVL.

This sequence joins TRBV4-1 and TRBJ1-3; 7 nucleotides agree with TRBD1. This CDR3 has 15 amino acids. J lost 5 bases, V lost 0 bases, and 4 bases had no gene match. The germline V gene has CDR1 MGHRA and CDR2 YSYEKL. This CDR3 is CASSQDSGGRNTIYF. In DNA form, the CDR3 reads TGCGCCAGCAGCCAAGATTCAGGGGGTCGAAACACCATATATTTT.

In this sample, this clone turned up a few times. V usage is TRBV7-3 and J usage is TRBJ2-7, with TRBD2 identical over 14 bases. V lost 5 bases and J lost 9; bases outside the gene matches: 6. This CDR3 is built from 14 residues. Germline loops: CDR1 SGHTA, CDR2 FQGTGA. The CDR3 nucleotides are TGTGCCAGCAGCCAGACTAGCGGGAGGGCTGTGCAGTACTTC. It codes for CASSQTSGRAVQYF.

DNA for the CDR3: TGCAGCGTTGGAGCGACAGTGATGAACACTGAAGCTTTCTTT. This codes for CSVGATVMNTEAFF. The rearrangement joins TRBV29-1 to TRBJ1-1; the D gene is possibly TRBD1 (5 bases). The V gene lost 4 bases and the J gene lost 0 bases, with 12 bases spanning the gap. Germline V gene sequence: CDR1 SQVTM, CDR2 ANQGSEA. There are 14 residues in the CDR3.

CDR3 sequence (DNA): TGTGCCAGCAGGTTAATAGCGGGATCCTACGAGCAGTACTTC. Protein: CASRLIAGSYEQYF. This chain links TRBV6-1 with TRBJ2-7, with 8 bases fitting TRBD2. This CDR3 is 14 amino acids long. The V gene end was trimmed by 6 bases and the J gene end by 1 base; junction bases not matched to a gene: 5. Germline V lookup: CDR1 MNHNS, CDR2 SASEGT.

This chain joins TRBV5-5 and TRBJ2-7; 8 positions agree with TRBD1. The germline gives CDR1 SGHKS, CDR2 YYEKEE (reference sequence). The V segment lost 4 bases and the J segment 5 bases; nucleotides outside the gene matches: 2. The CDR3 is made up of 12 amino acids. This CDR3 reads CASSVTGDEQYF. Here the CDR3 DNA reads TGTGCCAGCAGCGTGACAGGGGACGAGCAGTACTTC.

The rearrangement links TRBV5-6 to TRBJ1-1; TRBD1 aligns across 10 bases. CDR3 length: 14 residues. The germline gives CDR1 SGHDT, CDR2 YYEEEE. V lost 7 bases to trimming and J lost 5 bases; unmatched junction nucleotides: 8. CDR3 protein: CASRDRGMRTEAFF. The CDR3 DNA sequence: TGTGCCAGCCGGGACAGGGGAATGAGAACTGAAGCTTTCTTT.

The rearrangement links TRBV7-2 to TRBJ1-2; no clear D gene. CDR3 length: 12 amino acids. Deletions cut 3 bases from V and 10 bases from J, with 12 bases between. CDR1 SGHTA and CDR2 FQGNSA come from the germline V gene. CDR3 in amino acids: CASSFTETFYTF. The CDR3 DNA reads as TGTGCCAGCAGCTTTACAGAAACCTTCTACACCTTC.

The J gene is TRBJ2-7, the V gene TRBV6-5; 11 bases match TRBD2. Germline values: CDR1 MNHEY, CDR2 SVGAGI. The trim removed 6 bases at V and 1 base at J, leaving 5 bases unmatched. The CDR3 extends over 15 amino acids. The CDR3 nucleotides are TGTGCCAGCAGCCCGACTAGCGGGACATCCTACGAGCAGTACTTC. This sequence encodes CASSPTSGTSYEQYF.

This clone was picked up one time. The chain combines TRBV5-6 with TRBJ2-1; 10 bases are a match to TRBD2. CDR3 size: 15 residues. CDR1 and CDR2 (germline): SGHDT, YYEEEE. The J segment lost 9 bases and the V segment lost 4 bases, leaving 10 bases of the junction unmatched. The CDR3 DNA reads as TGTGCCAGCAGCCCCGGCGGCCTAGCGGGGGCTGAGCAGTTCTTC. Its translation is CASSPGGLAGAEQFF.

The chain carries TRBV11-2 and TRBJ1-2; TRBD1 is a possible D gene (5 bases). Germline CDR1 is SGHAT and CDR2 is FQNNGV. This CDR3 is 15 amino acids long. V was trimmed by 1 base and J by 4 bases, leaving 13 bases between them. The CDR3, as DNA: TGTGCCAGCAGCTTAGGCAGGGAGGAATCCTATGGCTACACCTTC. Its translation is CASSLGREESYGYTF.

The V call is TRBV28, the J call TRBJ2-5; 7 bases align to TRBD1. The trim removed 7 bases at V and 4 bases at J, leaving 6 bases unmatched. Germline V lookup: CDR1 MDHEN, CDR2 SYDVKM. This CDR3 region has 13 residues. The chain's CDR3 is CASNRDSRETQYF. CDR3 nucleotides: TGTGCCAGCAACAGGGACAGTCGAGAGACCCAGTACTTC.

CDR3 region: CASSLQINTEAFF. The CDR3 DNA sequence: TGTGCCAGCAGCTTACAGATTAACACTGAAGCTTTCTTT. The rearrangement links TRBV7-9 to TRBJ1-1; D gene ambiguous. Germline CDR1 SEHNR, CDR2 FQNEAQ (reference sequence). V lost 2 bases and J 2 bases, leaving 6 bases between the germline ends. The CDR3 length is 13 residues.